The clone carrying this T cell receptor beta chain showed up just a few times. This entry belongs to a study of identical twins. Using its own MiXCR run on the 5' RACE reads, TCRdb lists one record per CDR3 protein. The profile covers about 890,000 distinct CDR3 sequences, with around an eighth appearing a single time and around 1.5% taken by the ten largest. Per the germline V gene, CDR1 is SGHKS and CDR2 is YYEKEE (reference sequence). V lost 0 bases and J lost 1, with 10 bases in between. The CDR3 length is 15 residues. This same sample was also part of a study on yellow fever vaccine responses in identical twins.

The specimen was PBMCs. The chain links TRBV5-5 to TRBJ2-5; D gene uncertain. The sequence was obtained from a woman aged 18-30 years in good health. CDR3 DNA: TGTGCCAGCAGCTTGGTTTTGAATCTCCAAGAGACCCAGTACTTC. It translates to CASSLVLNLQETQYF.